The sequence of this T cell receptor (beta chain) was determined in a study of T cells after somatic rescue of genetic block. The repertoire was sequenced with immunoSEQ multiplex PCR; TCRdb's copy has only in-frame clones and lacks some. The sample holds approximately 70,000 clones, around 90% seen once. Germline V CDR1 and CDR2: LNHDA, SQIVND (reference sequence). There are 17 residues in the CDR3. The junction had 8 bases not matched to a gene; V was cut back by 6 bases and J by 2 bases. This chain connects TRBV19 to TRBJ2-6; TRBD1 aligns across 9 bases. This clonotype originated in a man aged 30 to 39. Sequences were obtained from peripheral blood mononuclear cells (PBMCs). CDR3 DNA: TGTGCCAGTAGATTCCGGGACAGGGTCGCTGGGGCCAACGTCCTGACTTTC. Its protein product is CASRFRDRVAGANVLTF.